One sample yielded the 2 T cell receptor beta chains listed below, sequenced in a study of CD8 T cells in ankylosing spondylitis. Via MiXCR, TCRdb re-called the 5' RACE reads, giving one row per CDR3 protein. The table includes approximately 88,000 distinct CDR3 sequences, 7.5% to 9% detected once. The sequencing sample was made of blood, either unsorted or a sorted T cell fraction (not recorded which). These receptors were obtained from a male donor with ankylosing spondylitis or in good health (not recorded which).

This clonotype has just a few counts. The chain recombines TRBV7-3 with TRBJ2-2, with a tentative D call TRBD2 (6 bases). CDR3 length equals 13 residues. The germline V and J ends were trimmed by 5 bases and 5 bases, with 9 bases remaining between them. Germline V CDR1 and CDR2: SGHTA, FQGTGA. The CDR3 sequence is CASSRGLTGELFF. In DNA form, the CDR3 reads TGTGCCAGCAGCCGGGGACTGACCGGGGAGCTGTTTTTT.

This clonotype has ten or more counts. This chain joins TRBV9 and TRBJ2-3; 9 nucleotides align to TRBD1. This CDR3 has 17 residues. CDR1 SGDLS and CDR2 YYNGEE come from the germline V gene. V shed 4 bases and J 2 bases; nucleotides not matched to a gene: 11. DNA of the CDR3: TGTGCCAGCAGCTCCGGGGACAGGGCTTGGCTCACAGATACGCAGTATTTT. Translation: CASSSGDRAWLTDTQYF.